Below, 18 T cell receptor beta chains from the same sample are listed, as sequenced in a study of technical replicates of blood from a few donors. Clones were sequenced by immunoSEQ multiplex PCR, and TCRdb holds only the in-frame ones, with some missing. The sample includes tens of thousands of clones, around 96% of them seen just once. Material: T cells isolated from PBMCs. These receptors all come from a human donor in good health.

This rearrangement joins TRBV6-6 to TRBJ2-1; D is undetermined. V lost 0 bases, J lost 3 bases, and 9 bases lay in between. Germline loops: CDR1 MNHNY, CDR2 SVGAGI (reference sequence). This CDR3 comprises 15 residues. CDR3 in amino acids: CASSYSSYSYNEQFF. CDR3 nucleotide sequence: TGTGCCAGCAGTTACTCGAGCTACAGCTACAATGAGCAGTTCTTC.

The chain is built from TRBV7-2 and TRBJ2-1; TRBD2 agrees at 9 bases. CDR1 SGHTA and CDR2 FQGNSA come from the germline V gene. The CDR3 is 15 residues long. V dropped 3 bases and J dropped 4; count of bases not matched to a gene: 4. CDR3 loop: CASSFSGSRYNEQFF. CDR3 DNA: TGTGCCAGCAGCTTTAGCGGGAGCCGTTACAATGAGCAGTTCTTC.

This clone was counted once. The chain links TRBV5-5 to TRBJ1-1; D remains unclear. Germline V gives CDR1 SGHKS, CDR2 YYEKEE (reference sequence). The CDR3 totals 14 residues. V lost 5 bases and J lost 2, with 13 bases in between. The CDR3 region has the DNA TGTGCCAGCAGTTATCAATTGAGAAACACTGAAGCTTTCTTT. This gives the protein CASSYQLRNTEAFF.

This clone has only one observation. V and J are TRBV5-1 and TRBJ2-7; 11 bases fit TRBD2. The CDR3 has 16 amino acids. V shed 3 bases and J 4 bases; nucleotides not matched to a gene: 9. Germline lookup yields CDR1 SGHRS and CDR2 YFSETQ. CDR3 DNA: TGCGCCAGCAGCTATAGCGGGAGGGCCAATTCTTACGAGCAGTACTTC. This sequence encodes CASSYSGRANSYEQYF.

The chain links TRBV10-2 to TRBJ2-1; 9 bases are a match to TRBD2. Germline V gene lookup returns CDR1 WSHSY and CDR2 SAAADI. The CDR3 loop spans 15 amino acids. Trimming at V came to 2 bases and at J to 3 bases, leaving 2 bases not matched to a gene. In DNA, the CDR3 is TGCGCCAGCAGTGAGACTAGCGGGTTCTACAATGAGCAGTTCTTC. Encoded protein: CASSETSGFYNEQFF.

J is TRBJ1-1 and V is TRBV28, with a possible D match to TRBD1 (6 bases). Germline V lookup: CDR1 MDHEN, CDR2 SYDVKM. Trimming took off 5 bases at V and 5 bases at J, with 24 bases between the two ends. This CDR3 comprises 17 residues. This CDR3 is CASSAGGYREGGTEAFF. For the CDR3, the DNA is TGTGCCAGCAGTGCCGGCGGATACAGGGAAGGTGGAACTGAAGCTTTCTTT. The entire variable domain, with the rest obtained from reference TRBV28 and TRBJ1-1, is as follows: DVKVTQSSRYLVKRTGEKVFLECVQDMDHENMFWYRQDPGLGLRLIYFSYDVKMKEKGDIPEGYSVSREKKERFSLILESASTNQTSMYLCASSAGGYREGGTEAFFGQGTRLTVV.

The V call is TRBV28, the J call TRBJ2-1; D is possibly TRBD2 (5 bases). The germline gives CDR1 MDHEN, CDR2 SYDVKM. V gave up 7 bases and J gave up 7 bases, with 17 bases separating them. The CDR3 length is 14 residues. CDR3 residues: CASTSAGLLNEQFF. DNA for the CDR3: TGTGCCAGCACCTCCGCAGGACTTCTAAATGAGCAGTTCTTC.

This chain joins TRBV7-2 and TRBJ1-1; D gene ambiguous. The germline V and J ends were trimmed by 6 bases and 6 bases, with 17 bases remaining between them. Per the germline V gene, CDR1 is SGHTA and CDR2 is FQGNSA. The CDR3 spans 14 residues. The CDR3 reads CASRHVHLEAEAFF. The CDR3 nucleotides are TGTGCCAGCAGACATGTTCACCTCGAGGCTGAAGCTTTCTTT. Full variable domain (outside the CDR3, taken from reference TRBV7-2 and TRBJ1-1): GAGVSQSPSNKVTEKGKDVELRCDPISGHTALYWYRQSLGQGLEFLIYFQGNSAPDKSGLPSDRFSAERTGGSVSTLTIQRTQQEDSAVYLCASRHVHLEAEAFFGQGTRLTVV.

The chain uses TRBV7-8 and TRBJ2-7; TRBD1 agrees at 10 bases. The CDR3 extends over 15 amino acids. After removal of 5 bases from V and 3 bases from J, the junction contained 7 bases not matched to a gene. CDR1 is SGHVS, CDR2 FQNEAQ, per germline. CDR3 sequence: CASSLPGTGDYEQYF. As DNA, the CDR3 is TGTGCCAGCAGCCTGCCAGGGACAGGGGACTACGAGCAGTACTTC.

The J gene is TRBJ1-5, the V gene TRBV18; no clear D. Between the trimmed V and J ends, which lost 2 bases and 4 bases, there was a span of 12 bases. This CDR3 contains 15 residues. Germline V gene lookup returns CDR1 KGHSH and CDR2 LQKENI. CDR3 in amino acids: CASSPSGRGNQPQHF. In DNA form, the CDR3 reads TGTGCCAGCTCACCAAGCGGGAGAGGAAATCAGCCCCAGCATTTT.

CDR3 region: CATEGHLNTEAFF. Here the CDR3 DNA reads TGTGCAACCGAGGGACACCTGAACACTGAAGCTTTCTTT. The rearrangement joins TRBV6-6 to TRBJ1-1; tentative D call: TRBD1 (6 bases). The CDR3 loop spans 13 amino acids. Per germline, CDR1 MNHNY and CDR2 SVGAGI (reference sequence).

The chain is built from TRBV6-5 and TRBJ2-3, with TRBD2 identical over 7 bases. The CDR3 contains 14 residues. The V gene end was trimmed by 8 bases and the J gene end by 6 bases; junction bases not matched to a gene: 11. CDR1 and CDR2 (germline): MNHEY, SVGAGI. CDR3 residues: CASSWAGVGDTQYF. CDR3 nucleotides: TGTGCCAGCTCGTGGGCGGGAGTGGGGGATACGCAGTATTTT.

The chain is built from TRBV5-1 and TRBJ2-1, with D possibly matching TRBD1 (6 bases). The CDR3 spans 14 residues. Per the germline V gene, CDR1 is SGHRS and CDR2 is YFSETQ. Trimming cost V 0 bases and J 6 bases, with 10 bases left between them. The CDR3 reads CASSLVQGFNEQFF. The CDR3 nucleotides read TGCGCCAGCAGCTTGGTTCAGGGGTTCAATGAGCAGTTCTTC.

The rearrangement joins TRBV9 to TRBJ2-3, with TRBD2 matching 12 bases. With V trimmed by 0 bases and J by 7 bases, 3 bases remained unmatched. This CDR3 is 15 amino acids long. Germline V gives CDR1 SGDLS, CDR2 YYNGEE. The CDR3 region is CASSVETSGRNTQYF. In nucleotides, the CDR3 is TGTGCCAGCAGCGTAGAAACTAGCGGGAGGAATACGCAGTATTTT.

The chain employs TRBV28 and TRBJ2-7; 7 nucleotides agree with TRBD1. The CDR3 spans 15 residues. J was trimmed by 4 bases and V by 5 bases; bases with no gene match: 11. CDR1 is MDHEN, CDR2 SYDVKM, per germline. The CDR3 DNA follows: TGTGCCAGCAGTCGCCCCGGGACAGCAGATTACGAGCAGTACTTC. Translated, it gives CASSRPGTADYEQYF.

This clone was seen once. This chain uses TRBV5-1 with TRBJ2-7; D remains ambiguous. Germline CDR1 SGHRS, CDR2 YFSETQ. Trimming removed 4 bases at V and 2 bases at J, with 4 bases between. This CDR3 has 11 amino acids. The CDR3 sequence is CASSIAYEQYF. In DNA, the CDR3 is TGCGCCAGCAGCATCGCCTACGAGCAGTACTTC.

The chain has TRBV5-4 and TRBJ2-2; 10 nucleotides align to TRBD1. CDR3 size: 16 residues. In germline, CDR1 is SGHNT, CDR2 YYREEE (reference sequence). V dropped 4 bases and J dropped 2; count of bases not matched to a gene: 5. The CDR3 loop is CASSKTGGGNTGELFF. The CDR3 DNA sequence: TGTGCCAGCAGCAAGACAGGGGGCGGAAACACCGGGGAGCTGTTTTTT.

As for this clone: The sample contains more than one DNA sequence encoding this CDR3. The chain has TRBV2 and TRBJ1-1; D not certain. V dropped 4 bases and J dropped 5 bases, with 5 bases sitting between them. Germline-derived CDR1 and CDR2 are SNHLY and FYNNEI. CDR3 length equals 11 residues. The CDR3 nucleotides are TGTGCCAGCAGTGGAGGGACTGAAGCTTTCTTT. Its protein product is CASSGGTEAFF.